A single sample gave rise to the 6 T cell receptor beta chains below, sequenced in a study of T-cell memory formation after mild COVID-19 (dated by TCRdb to 2020 to 2023). Libraries were prepared through 5' RACE. The sequencer listed for this sample is Illumina NovaSeq 6000. Clones were called with MiXCR by TCRdb after fastp trimmed the public reads at Q25, and only in-frame beta chains were retained. Each record represents a unique CDR3 protein, reported with the most common genes and DNA among its rows. The sample includes around 510,000 distinct CDR3 sequences, with less than 25% observed a single time. Roughly 8.1% of the sample belongs to the ten largest clones. Sequenced sample: PBMCs or a T cell subset sorted from them (not recorded which). Receptors were obtained from an adult woman who had mild COVID-19 (a few samples of this study predate the infection). The sample titles of this study are shuffled in the database, so cell type and time point are left out; the donor was told from shared clones.

The chain has TRBV12-3 or TRBV12-4 and TRBJ2-3; D is perhaps TRBD1 (6 bases). V was shortened by 6 bases and J by 11 bases, with 21 bases between the two germline ends. The CDR3 consists of 14 residues. The DNA of the CDR3 is TGTGCCAGCAGCCATAACCAGGGGCCGGGACGGCAGTATTTT. It is translated as CASSHNQGPGRQYF.

This chain joins TRBV6-2 or TRBV6-3 and TRBJ2-3; perhaps TRBD2 as D (6 bases). Germline V gene lookup returns CDR1 MNHEY and CDR2 SVGEGT. Trimming took off 6 bases at V and 4 bases at J, with 23 bases between the two ends. The CDR3 runs 17 residues. CDR3 DNA: TGTGCCAGCAGCCCCGGGGGAAAGGGAGGTCTCGCAGATACGCAGTATTTT. As protein: CASSPGGKGGLADTQYF.

The chain couples TRBV6-6 to TRBJ2-5, with D perhaps TRBD1 (6 bases). The germline V and J ends were trimmed by 6 bases and 2 bases, with 7 bases remaining between them. Germline V gene data show CDR1 as MNHNY and CDR2 as SVGAGI (reference sequence). This CDR3 is built from 12 residues. The CDR3 nucleotides are TGTGCCAGCAGGACAGGACAAGAGACCCAGTACTTC. The encoded protein is CASRTGQETQYF.

The V and J genes are TRBV12-3 or TRBV12-4 and TRBJ2-1, with D perhaps TRBD2 (5 bases). V lost 8 bases to trimming and J lost 8 bases, with 19 bases between them. This CDR3 region has 14 residues. This CDR3 reads CASAAGNSRDEQFF. In nucleotides, the CDR3 is TGTGCCAGCGCAGCCGGGAATAGCCGGGATGAGCAGTTCTTC.

This clonotype has a handful of counts. The chain joins TRBV3-1 to TRBJ1-5; D is uncertain. Germline loops: CDR1 LGHDT, CDR2 YNNKEL (reference sequence). The CDR3 loop spans 10 amino acids. V dropped 6 bases and J dropped 4 bases, with 1 base sitting between them. CDR3 loop: CASRNQPQHF. CDR3 nucleotides: TGTGCCAGCAGGAATCAGCCCCAGCATTTT.

This CDR3 reads CSAADDTEAFF. The CDR3 DNA reads TGCAGCGCCGCCGATGACACTGAAGCTTTCTTT. The chain recombines TRBV29-1 with TRBJ1-1; D is uncertain. The germline V and J ends were trimmed by 7 bases and 3 bases, with 9 bases remaining between them. This CDR3 is 11 amino acids long. Germline assignment: CDR1 SQVTM and CDR2 ANQGSEA.